The rows below give T cell receptor beta chains drawn from one sample of a study of T cell clonotyping in hematopoietic cell transplantation. Clones were read by immunoSEQ multiplex PCR, and TCRdb kept only the in-frame ones, dropping some. The profile covers about 41,000 clones, with 95% appearing a single time and under 0.95% taken by the ten largest. The sample taken for sequencing was peripheral blood mononuclear cells. The receptor set was obtained from a young man in good health. Some clones in this sample may be carry-over from other donors' samples. CDR3s include the opening cysteine and the closing phenylalanine or tryptophan. D genes are given only for firm matches. Clone size is shown for a subset of rows, as once, few, many or a class of expanded clone.

>-|TRBV5-1|TRBD2|TRBJ2-1|19
TGCGCCAGCAGCCCGGGACTAGCGGGAGGGGGGGGCTCCTACAATGAGCAGTTCTTC
CASSPGLAGGGGSYNEQFF
>once|TRBV2|-|TRBJ2-7|15
TGTGCCAGCAGTGAAGCGCTTCGGGTTTCCGGCGAGCAGTACTTC
CASSEALRVSGEQYF
>-|TRBV6-1|TRBD2|TRBJ2-7|15
TGTGCCAGCATGGGTACTAGCGGGGCTTCCTACGAGCAGTACTTC
CASMGTSGASYEQYF
>-|TRBV11-2|TRBD1|TRBJ1-6|17
TGTGCCAGCAGCTTAGGCGGCGGGACAGTCTATAATTCACCCCTCCACTTT
CASSLGGGTVYNSPLHF
>-|TRBV10-3|-|TRBJ1-2|17
TGTGCCATCAGTGAGTTCGGCAGGGGAGGTTATGAATATGGCTACACCTTC
CAISEFGRGGYEYGYTF
>-|TRBV19|-|TRBJ2-6|15
TGTGCCAGTAGTATAGATCATACTGGGGCCAACGTCCTGACTTTC
CASSIDHTGANVLTF
>-|TRBV7-3|-|TRBJ1-1|14
TGTGCCAGCAGCTTAATTGCAGGGAACACTGAAGCTTTCTTT
CASSLIAGNTEAFF
>once|TRBV4-1|-|TRBJ2-7|14
TGCGCCAGCAGCCAAGACATGTTTTCCTACGAGCAGTACTTC
CASSQDMFSYEQYF
>-|TRBV14|-|TRBJ2-5|14
TGTGCCAGCAGCCAACTCGGAGGCCAAGAGACCCAGTACTTC
CASSQLGGQETQYF
>once|TRBV13|-|TRBJ2-3|15
TGTGCCAGCAGCCTCCGGGGTGCCGGCACAGATACGCAGTATTTT
CASSLRGAGTDTQYF
>-|TRBV15|-|TRBJ1-2|13
TGTGCCACCAGCCCCGGGGCTAACTATGGCTACACCTTC
CATSPGANYGYTF
>-|TRBV6-5|-|TRBJ2-1|11
TGTGCCAGCAGCCGATACAATGAGCAGTTCTTC
CASSRYNEQFF
>-|TRBV19|-|TRBJ2-6|14
TGTGCCAGTAGTATCGTTTCTGGGGCCAACGTCCTGACTTTC
CASSIVSGANVLTF
>-|TRBV15|TRBD2|TRBJ2-1|15
TGTGCCACCAGCAGAGGACTAGCGGGAGTTGAGGAGCAGTTCTTC
CATSRGLAGVEEQFF
>-|TRBV4-1|TRBD2|TRBJ2-6|18
TGCGCCAGCAGCCACCCGGGACTAGCGGTCTCTGGGGCCAACGTCCTGACTTTC
CASSHPGLAVSGANVLTF
>-|TRBV7-9|TRBD1|TRBJ2-7|12
TGTGCCAGCAGCCCGACAGGGTACGAGCAGTACTTC
CASSPTGYEQYF
>-|TRBV19|TRBD1|TRBJ1-1|15
TGTGCCAGTAGTATTAGCGGGACAGGGAACACTGAAGCTTTCTTT
CASSISGTGNTEAFF
>-|TRBV7-9|-|TRBJ2-2|13
TGTGCCAGCAGCTTAGGTCAGTTGCGGGAGCTGTTTTTT
CASSLGQLRELFF
>-|TRBV5-1|-|TRBJ2-3|13
TGCGCCAGCAGCTCCGAGGGGAGAGATACGCAGTATTTT
CASSSEGRDTQYF
>-|TRBV29-1|-|TRBJ2-6|13
TGCAGCGTTTTGGACTCTGGGGCCAACGTCCTGACTTTC
CSVLDSGANVLTF
>-|TRBV7-9|-|TRBJ1-2|13
TGTGCCAGCAGCTTAGCCGGGGATGGTGGCTACACCTTC
CASSLAGDGGYTF
>-|TRBV4-3|-|TRBJ1-4|15
TGCGCCAGCAGCCAAGCAGGGCCCACTAATGAAAAACTGTTTTTT
CASSQAGPTNEKLFF
>once|TRBV5-1|-|TRBJ2-3|14
TGCGCCAGCAGGTCGACTGCAAACACAGATACGCAGTATTTT
CASRSTANTDTQYF
>-|TRBV7-9|-|TRBJ2-6|16
TGTGCCAGCAGCTTCCCTCCGGGATCTGGGGCCAACGTCCTGACTTTC
CASSFPPGSGANVLTF
>-|TRBV4-3|TRBD2|TRBJ2-1|16
TGCGCCAGCAGCCAAGGTCCTAGCGGGATTTACAATGAGCAGTTCTTC
CASSQGPSGIYNEQFF
>-|TRBV27|TRBD1|TRBJ2-2|19
TGTGCCAGCAGTTTTAAGCCCTATAGGACAGGGATATCGACCGGGGAGCTGTTTTTT
CASSFKPYRTGISTGELFF
>-|TRBV6-6|-|TRBJ1-2|12
TGTGCCAGCAGTTTCTCCGGGGATGGCTACACCTTC
CASSFSGDGYTF
>-|TRBV11-2|TRBD2|TRBJ2-1|14
TGTGCCAGCAGCTTAGCGGGACTATACAATGAGCAGTTCTTC
CASSLAGLYNEQFF
>-|TRBV15|-|TRBJ1-5|13
TGTGCCACCAGTCTACAGGGTTTCCAGCCCCAGCATTTT
CATSLQGFQPQHF
>-|TRBV14|-|TRBJ2-1|16
TGTGCCAGCAGCCAAGAGGGGGACGTCATCTACAATGAGCAGTTCTTC
CASSQEGDVIYNEQFF
>once|TRBV27|TRBD2|TRBJ2-2|16
TGTGCCAGCAGTCCCCTAGCGGGAGTAGGAACCGGGGAGCTGTTTTTT
CASSPLAGVGTGELFF
>-|TRBV5-5|-|TRBJ1-5|15
TGTGCCAGCAGCTTGGAAGGGAATAGCAATCAGCCCCAGCATTTT
CASSLEGNSNQPQHF
>-|TRBV7-9|TRBD1|TRBJ2-7|14
TGTGCCAGCAGTTTACAGGGGGCAATCTACGAGCAGTACTTC
CASSLQGAIYEQYF
>-|TRBV6-5|-|TRBJ1-3|13
TGTGCCAGCAGTAACCGGACACGAAACACCATATATTTT
CASSNRTRNTIYF
>-|TRBV7-2|-|TRBJ1-2|13
TGTGCCAGCAGCTTAGAACAGCCCTATGGCTACACCTTC
CASSLEQPYGYTF
>-|TRBV7-2|-|TRBJ2-3|15
TGTGCCAGCAGCTTAATAAGTGGGAGCACAGATACGCAGTATTTT
CASSLISGSTDTQYF
>-|TRBV5-1|-|TRBJ2-7|17
TGCGCCAGCAGCTTGGCCAAGGTAGGACATGCCGCCTACGAGCAGTACTTC
CASSLAKVGHAAYEQYF
>-|TRBV27|TRBD1|TRBJ1-2|14
TGTGCCAGCAGACAGGGGTTGGCTAACTATGGCTACACCTTC
CASRQGLANYGYTF
>-|TRBV7-6|-|TRBJ2-5|12
TGTGCCAGCAGGCACACCCAAGAGACCCAGTACTTC
CASRHTQETQYF
>once|TRBV6-5|TRBD1|TRBJ2-7|14
TGTGCCAGCAGACCCTCGGACAGGATCTACGAGCAGTACTTC
CASRPSDRIYEQYF
>-|TRBV6-1|TRBD1|TRBJ1-5|17
TGTGCCAGCAGTGAAGCGTTTGGACAGGGGATGCGGCAGCCCCAGCATTTT
CASSEAFGQGMRQPQHF
>-|TRBV28|-|TRBJ2-2|14
TGTGCCAGCAGTTTGACAGGGAACACCGGGGAGCTGTTTTTT
CASSLTGNTGELFF
>once|TRBV10-3|TRBD1|TRBJ2-7|12
TGTGCCATAGGGACAGGTTCCTACGAGCAGTACTTC
CAIGTGSYEQYF
>-|TRBV9|-|TRBJ1-1|15
TGTGCCAGCAGCGTAGGGGTTGGTGGGGACACTGAAGCTTTCTTT
CASSVGVGGDTEAFF
>once|TRBV30|TRBD2|TRBJ2-1|17
TGTGCCTGGAGTGTCAGACAAACTAGCGGAGTCTACAATGAGCAGTTCTTC
CAWSVRQTSGVYNEQFF
>-|TRBV11-2|TRBD1|TRBJ1-4|18
TGTGCCAGCAGACCCTCGACAGGGGGCGACTCAACTAATGAAAAACTGTTTTTT
CASRPSTGGDSTNEKLFF
>-|TRBV7-9|-|TRBJ1-1|13
TGTGCCAGCAGCTTAAACAGGATGACTGAAGCTTTCTTT
CASSLNRMTEAFF
>-|TRBV2|-|TRBJ1-6|15
TGTGCCAGCACCTACACACTGCAGAATAATTCACCCCTCCACTTT
CASTYTLQNNSPLHF